The clone carrying this T cell receptor (beta chain) was detected a few times. Its specificity is not known. The source of the sample is a study of cytomegalovirus exposure and HLA in healthy donors. Healthy individuals who donated bone marrow served as the donors. The PCR had 60 Vbeta and 13 Jbeta primers. Profiled with immunoSEQ multiplex PCR; TCRdb holds only in-frame clones, not every one. The table shows 150,000 to 200,000 clones, with 65% to 80% occurring only once. Study-level results: Later analysis placed DRB1 highest and HLA-C lowest in TCR association rates, which differed by HLA locus. The classifier, whose performance was assessed in both the original and validation cohorts, reportedly diagnosed cytomegalovirus status with high specificity and sensitivity.

The TCR was taken from a young man in good health and CMV-seropositive. Material: PBMCs.

This chain's CDR3 is CASSPGQGKGTQYF. CDR3 nucleotide sequence: TGCGCCAGCAGCCCTGGGCAGGGTAAGGGGACCCAGTACTTC. The rearrangement uses TRBV5-1 and TRBJ2-5, with D possibly TRBD1 on 5 matching bases. Trimming shortened V by 4 bases and J by 7 bases, and 17 bases separated the two germline ends. This CDR3 spans 14 amino acids. CDR1 SGHRS and CDR2 YFSETQ come from the germline V gene. The full variable domain, in which reference TRBV5-1 and TRBJ2-5 provide the parts outside the CDR3, is KAGVTQTPRYLIKTRGQQVTLSCSPISGHRSVSWYQQTPGQGLQFLFEYFSETQRNKGNFPGRFSGRQFSNSRSEMNVSTLELGDSALYLCASSPGQGKGTQYFGPGTRLLVL.